This T cell receptor (beta chain) was obtained from a study of lymphopenia after photon versus proton radiotherapy. Study-wide findings and caveats: Relative stability marked proton patients; photon patients lost diversity and naive cells. Post-nadir TCR diversity decline inversely tracked overall survival among those who died. After the lymphocyte nadir, photon-treated repertoires showed oligoclonal expansion, especially of CD8+ Temra cells. Better survival with proton therapy was suggested as possible, not demonstrated.

Clones were read by immunoSEQ multiplex PCR, and TCRdb kept only the in-frame ones, dropping some. The sample records approximately 160,000 clones, less than 90% being singletons. The CDR3 extends over 15 amino acids. The V and J ends lost 0 bases and 1 base respectively, with 8 bases between them. The germline V gene has CDR1 SGDLS and CDR2 YYNGEE. A note on this clone: Its antigen is currently unknown.

The rearrangement links TRBV9 to TRBJ2-1; perhaps TRBD2 as D (6 bases). The sample in question was peripheral blood, obtained from a patient treated with photon-based radiotherapy. The sequence derives from a man between 50 and 59 years old with gastric cancer. CDR3 sequence: CASSVGGTSYNEQFF. The DNA for the CDR3 is TGTGCCAGCAGCGTAGGCGGGACGTCCTACAATGAGCAGTTCTTC.